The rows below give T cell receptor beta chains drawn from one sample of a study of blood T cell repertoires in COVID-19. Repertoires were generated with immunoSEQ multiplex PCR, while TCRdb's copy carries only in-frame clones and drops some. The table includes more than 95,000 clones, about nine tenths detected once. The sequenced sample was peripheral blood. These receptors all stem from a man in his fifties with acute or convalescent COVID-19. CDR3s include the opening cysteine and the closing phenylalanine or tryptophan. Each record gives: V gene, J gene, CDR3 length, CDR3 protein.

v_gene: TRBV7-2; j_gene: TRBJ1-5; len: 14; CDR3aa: CASSSQGTNQPQHF
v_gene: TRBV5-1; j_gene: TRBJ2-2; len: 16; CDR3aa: CASSLEASGNTGELFF
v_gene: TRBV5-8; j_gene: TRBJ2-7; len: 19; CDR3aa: CASSRPGLAGGPNPYEQYF
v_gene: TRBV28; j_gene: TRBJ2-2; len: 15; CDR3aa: CASSLGAANTGELFF
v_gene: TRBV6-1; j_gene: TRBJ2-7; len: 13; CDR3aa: CASSEAGGGEQYF
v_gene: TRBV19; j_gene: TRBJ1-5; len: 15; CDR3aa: CASKWGGDSNQPQHF
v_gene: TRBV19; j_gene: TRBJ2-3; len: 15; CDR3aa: CASSIGGGRTDTQYF
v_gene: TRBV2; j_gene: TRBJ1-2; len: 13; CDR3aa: CASSGDIGWGYTF
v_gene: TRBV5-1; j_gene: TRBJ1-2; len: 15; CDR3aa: CASSPGDRANYGYTF
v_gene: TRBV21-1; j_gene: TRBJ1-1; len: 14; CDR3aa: CASSSRGQPTEAFF
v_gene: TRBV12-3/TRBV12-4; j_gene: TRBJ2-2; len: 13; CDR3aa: CASCPEEPGELFF
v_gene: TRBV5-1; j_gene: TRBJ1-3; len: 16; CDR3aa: CASSPSGQGAGRTIYF
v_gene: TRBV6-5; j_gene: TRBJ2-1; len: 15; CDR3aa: CASSLILAAYNEQFF
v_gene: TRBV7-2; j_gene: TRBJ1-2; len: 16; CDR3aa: CASSPEAGDLGYGYTF
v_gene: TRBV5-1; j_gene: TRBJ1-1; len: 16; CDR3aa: CASSLAAGQLNTEAFF
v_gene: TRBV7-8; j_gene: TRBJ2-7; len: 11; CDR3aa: CASSLLYEQYF
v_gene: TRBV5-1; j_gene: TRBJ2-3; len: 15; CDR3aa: CASSLVGRETDTQYF
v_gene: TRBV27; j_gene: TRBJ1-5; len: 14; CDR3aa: CASSPNRGQGPQHF
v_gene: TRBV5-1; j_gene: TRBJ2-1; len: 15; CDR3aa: CASSLGGSSYNEQFF
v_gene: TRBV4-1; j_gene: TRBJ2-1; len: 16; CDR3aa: CASSQEPTSPYNEQFF
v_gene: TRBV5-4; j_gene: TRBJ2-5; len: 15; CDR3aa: CASSLPGRGSETQYF
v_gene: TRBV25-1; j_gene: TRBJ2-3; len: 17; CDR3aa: CASSGPGTGESTDTQYF
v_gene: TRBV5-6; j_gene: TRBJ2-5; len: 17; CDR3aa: CASRPWLPGKWSETQYF
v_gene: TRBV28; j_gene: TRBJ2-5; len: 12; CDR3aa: CASSFGRETQYF
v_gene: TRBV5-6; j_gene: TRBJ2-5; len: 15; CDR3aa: CASSLEREGQETQYF
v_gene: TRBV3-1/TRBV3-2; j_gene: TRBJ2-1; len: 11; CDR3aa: CASSRAGEQFF
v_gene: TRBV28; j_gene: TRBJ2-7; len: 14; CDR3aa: CASRPPGQGGEQYF
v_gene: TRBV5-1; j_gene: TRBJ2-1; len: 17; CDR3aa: CASSLGLQAGGGDEQFF
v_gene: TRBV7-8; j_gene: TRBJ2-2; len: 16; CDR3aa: CASSWPGQTITGELFF
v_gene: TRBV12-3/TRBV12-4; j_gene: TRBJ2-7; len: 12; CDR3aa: CASKGQGAWQYF
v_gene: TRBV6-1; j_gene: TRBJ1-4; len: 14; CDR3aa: CASSEGTTNEKLFF
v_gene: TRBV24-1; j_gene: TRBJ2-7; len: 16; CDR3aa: CATSDLYRTGSREQYF
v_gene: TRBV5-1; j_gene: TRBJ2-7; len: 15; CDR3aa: CASSPGTGLSYEQYF
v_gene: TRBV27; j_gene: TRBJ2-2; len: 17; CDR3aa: CASSLWFSTGSTGELFF
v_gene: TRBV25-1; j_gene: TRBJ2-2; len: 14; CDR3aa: CASSWTGNAGELFF
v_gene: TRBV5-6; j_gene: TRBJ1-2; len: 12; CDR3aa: CASSRQAYGYTF
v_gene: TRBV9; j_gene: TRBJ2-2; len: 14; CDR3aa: CASSVLAIDGELFF
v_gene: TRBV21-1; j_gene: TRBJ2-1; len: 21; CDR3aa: CASSKASGDGRNLYSYNEQFF